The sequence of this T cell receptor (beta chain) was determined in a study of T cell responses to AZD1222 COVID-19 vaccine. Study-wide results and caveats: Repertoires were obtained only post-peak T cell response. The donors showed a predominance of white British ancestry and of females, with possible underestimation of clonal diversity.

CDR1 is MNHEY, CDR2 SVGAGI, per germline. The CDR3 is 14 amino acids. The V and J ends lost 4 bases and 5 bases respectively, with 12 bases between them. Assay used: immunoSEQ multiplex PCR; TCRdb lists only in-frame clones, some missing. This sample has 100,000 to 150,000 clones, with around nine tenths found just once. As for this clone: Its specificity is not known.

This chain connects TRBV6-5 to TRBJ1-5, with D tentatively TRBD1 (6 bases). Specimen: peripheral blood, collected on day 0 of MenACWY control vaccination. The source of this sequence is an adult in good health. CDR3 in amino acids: CASSLQQGYQPQHF. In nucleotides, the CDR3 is TGTGCCAGCAGTTTACAACAGGGATATCAGCCCCAGCATTTT.